One sample yielded the 32 T cell receptor beta chains listed below, sequenced in a study of blood T cell repertoires in COVID-19. Assay: immunoSEQ multiplex PCR; the TCRdb copy retains only in-frame clones and omits some. The sample has 300,000 to 350,000 clones; 80% to 95% are singletons. Sequenced input: peripheral blood. Receptors originate from a woman aged 25 to 39 with COVID-19, enrolled during active disease.

This chain links TRBV9 with TRBJ1-5; D possibly corresponds to TRBD1 (5 bases). The CDR3 is 13 amino acids. Trimming pared 0 bases from V and 7 bases from J, leaving 8 bases between. The germline V gene has CDR1 SGDLS and CDR2 YYNGEE. CDR3 nucleotides: TGTGCCAGCAGCGTAGGAGCAGGGCAGCCCCAGCATTTT. This gives the protein CASSVGAGQPQHF. The variable domain in full, with the rest retrieved from reference TRBV9 and TRBJ1-5, is DSGVTQTPKHLITATGQRVTLRCSPRSGDLSVYWYQQSLDQGLQFLIQYYNGEERAKGNILERFSAQQFPDLHSELNLSSLELGDSALYFCASSVGAGQPQHFGDGTRLSIL.

This clone appeared once. The chain carries TRBV20-1 and TRBJ1-1; D is uncertain. Germline CDR1 and CDR2: DFQATT and SNEGSKA (reference sequence). Trimming removed 7 bases at V and 0 bases at J, with 6 bases between. The length of the CDR3 is 11 residues. As DNA, the CDR3 is TGCAGTGGCACGGTGAACACTGAAGCTTTCTTT. Translated: CSGTVNTEAFF.

The rearrangement uses TRBV6-2 or TRBV6-3 and TRBJ2-7; 9 bases align to TRBD2. The germline gives CDR1 MNHEY, CDR2 SVGEGT. This CDR3 is 16 amino acids long. The V gene end was trimmed by 0 bases and the J gene end by 4 bases; junction bases not matched to a gene: 7. The CDR3 loop is CASSYSISGSDYEQYF. The CDR3 DNA sequence: TGTGCCAGCAGTTACTCGATTAGCGGGAGTGATTACGAGCAGTACTTC.

The chain recombines TRBV9 with TRBJ2-2, with 8 bases lining up with TRBD2. The V gene's germline CDR1 is SGDLS and CDR2 YYNGEE. The CDR3 is 19 amino acids. J gave up 5 bases and V 4 bases, and 19 bases lay outside the gene matches. In nucleotides, the CDR3 is TGTGCCAGCAGCCTACTCGGGACTAGTCCCCTTAAAGGGACCGGGGAGCTGTTTTTT. This translates into CASSLLGTSPLKGTGELFF. Supplemented by reference TRBV9 and TRBJ2-2, the full variable domain reads DSGVTQTPKHLITATGQRVTLRCSPRSGDLSVYWYQQSLDQGLQFLIQYYNGEERAKGNILERFSAQQFPDLHSELNLSSLELGDSALYFCASSLLGTSPLKGTGELFFGEGSRLTVL.

The chain uses TRBV25-1 and TRBJ2-7; TRBD2 matches 9 bases. There are 15 residues in the CDR3. Per the germline V gene, CDR1 is MGHDK and CDR2 is SYGVNS. The J segment lost 0 bases and the V segment lost 4 bases, leaving 4 bases of the junction unmatched. The CDR3 bases are TGTGCCAGCAGTGCCGCGGGGGGGGCCTCCTACGAGCAGTACTTC. The encoded protein is CASSAAGGASYEQYF.

This clone was found once. This chain links TRBV7-9 with TRBJ2-7; TRBD2 matches 9 bases. CDR1 and CDR2 from the germline V gene are SEHNR and FQNEAQ (reference sequence). The CDR3 length is 15 residues. The V segment lost 4 bases and the J segment 3 bases; nucleotides outside the gene matches: 7. The CDR3 sequence: CASSSGLASNYEQYF. DNA of the CDR3: TGTGCCAGCAGCTCAGGACTAGCGTCAAACTACGAGCAGTACTTC.

A single count supports this clone. This chain joins TRBV28 and TRBJ2-7, with D perhaps matching TRBD1 (5 bases). The V gene lost 7 bases and the J gene lost 5 bases, with 15 bases spanning the gap. Germline V gene lookup returns CDR1 MDHEN and CDR2 SYDVKM. This CDR3 is built from 13 residues. CDR3: CASNPTRVDEQYF. As DNA, the CDR3 is TGTGCCAGCAACCCCACCAGGGTGGACGAGCAGTACTTC.

V and J are TRBV11-2 and TRBJ1-5; 10 bases are shared with TRBD1. The CDR3 totals 15 residues. The V segment lost 3 bases and the J segment 1 base; nucleotides outside the gene matches: 0. From germline, CDR1 is SGHAT and CDR2 FQNNGV. The CDR3 sequence is CASSLDRGSNQPQHF. The CDR3 DNA sequence: TGTGCCAGCAGCTTGGACAGGGGGAGCAATCAGCCCCAGCATTTT.

The chain links TRBV5-4 to TRBJ1-3; 8 nucleotides line up with TRBD1. Trimming took 0 bases from V and 3 from J; bases not matched to a gene: 2. Per the germline V gene, CDR1 is SGHNT and CDR2 is YYREEE (reference sequence). This CDR3 region has 15 residues. In DNA, the CDR3 is TGTGCCAGCAGCTTGGCAGGGGGCGGTGGAAACACCATATATTTT. Translating gives CASSLAGGGGNTIYF.

This clone was detected only once. CDR3 DNA: TGTGCCAGCAGGGACAGGACCGAAAAACTGTTTTTT. Translated, it gives CASRDRTEKLFF. The V gene is TRBV6-5, the J gene TRBJ1-4; 7 nucleotides match TRBD1. Germline trimming cut 6 bases from V and 8 bases from J; bases unmatched to any gene: 3. The CDR3 sequence is 12 residues long. Germline loops: CDR1 MNHEY, CDR2 SVGAGI.

This clone appeared a few times. The chain combines TRBV7-2 with TRBJ1-2, with 10 bases matching TRBD1. The length of the CDR3 is 15 residues. Germline trimming cut 5 bases from V and 4 bases from J; bases unmatched to any gene: 7. Germline CDR1 reads SGHTA; CDR2 reads FQGNSA. The CDR3 DNA follows: TGTGCCAGCAGCCTTCCCGGGACAGGGGCCTATGGCTACACCTTC. Protein product: CASSLPGTGAYGYTF.

The J gene is TRBJ1-1, the V gene TRBV27, with D perhaps matching TRBD1 (6 bases). Germline CDR1 and CDR2: MNHEY and SMNVEV (reference sequence). The CDR3 contains 14 residues. V gave up 6 bases and J gave up 3 bases, with 14 bases separating them. The CDR3 sequence is CASSVRDTYTEAFF. The CDR3 coding sequence is TGTGCCAGCAGCGTCCGGGACACCTACACTGAAGCTTTCTTT.

This sequence joins TRBV9 and TRBJ1-1; D may be TRBD1 (5 bases). This CDR3 has 13 residues. V lost 0 bases to trimming and J lost 10 bases, with 13 bases between them. Germline assignment: CDR1 SGDLS and CDR2 YYNGEE. The CDR3 sequence is CASSVVGQNGAFF. In nucleotides, the CDR3 is TGTGCCAGCAGCGTAGTGGGGCAAAATGGAGCTTTCTTT.

V usage is TRBV7-9 and J usage is TRBJ2-7, with 7 positions matching TRBD1. V gave up 2 bases and J gave up 2 bases; unmatched junction bases: 12. In germline, CDR1 is SEHNR, CDR2 FQNEAQ (reference sequence). The CDR3 length is 17 residues. The CDR3 sequence: CASSLIGGGPSPYEQYF. CDR3 DNA sequence: TGTGCCAGCAGCTTAATAGGGGGCGGACCCTCCCCCTACGAGCAGTACTTC.

The gene calls are TRBV3-1 (or the pseudogene TRBV3-2) and TRBJ2-1, with a weak D call TRBD2 (6 bases). The germline CDR1 and CDR2 sequences are LGHDT and YNNKEL (reference sequence). The CDR3 loop spans 15 amino acids. The V and J ends lost 7 bases and 13 bases respectively, with 26 bases between them. In nucleotides, the CDR3 is TGTGCCAGCACCCCTTCGACAAAACCGGGACTCGGACAGTTCTTC. Protein sequence: CASTPSTKPGLGQFF.

The chain employs TRBV4-1 and TRBJ2-1, with 15 positions matching TRBD2. The CDR3 runs 16 residues. J gave up 8 bases and V 5 bases, and 7 bases lay outside the gene matches. CDR1 MGHRA and CDR2 YSYEKL come from the germline V gene. The CDR3 bases are TGCGCCAGCAGCTCCCCCGGGACTAGCGGGAGGTATGAGCAGTTCTTC. Protein sequence: CASSSPGTSGRYEQFF.

This sequence joins TRBV7-8 and TRBJ2-7; 8 bases are a match to TRBD1. This CDR3 has 15 amino acids. Germline-derived CDR1 and CDR2 are SGHVS and FQNEAQ. The V gene end was trimmed by 1 base and the J gene end by 6 bases; junction bases not matched to a gene: 8. CDR3 sequence: CASSLGGAGGLEQYF. The CDR3 nucleotides read TGTGCCAGCAGCTTAGGGGGGGCAGGGGGCCTCGAGCAGTACTTC.

V usage is TRBV28 and J usage is TRBJ2-2, with TRBD2 matching 10 bases. Trimming at V came to 10 bases and at J to 2 bases, leaving 10 bases not matched to a gene. The CDR3 covers 16 residues. Germline CDR1 and CDR2: MDHEN and SYDVKM. The chain's CDR3 is CAITGLAADNTGELFF. The CDR3 nucleotides are TGTGCCATCACTGGACTAGCGGCCGATAACACCGGGGAGCTGTTTTTT. Combining the CDR3 with reference TRBV28 and TRBJ2-2 gives the whole variable domain DVKVTQSSRYLVKRTGEKVFLECVQDMDHENMFWYRQDPGLGLRLIYFSYDVKMKEKGDIPEGYSVSREKKERFSLILESASTNQTSMYLCAITGLAADNTGELFFGEGSRLTVL.

The gene calls are TRBV9 and TRBJ2-1; D is uncertain. From germline, CDR1 is SGDLS and CDR2 YYNGEE. The CDR3 has 16 residues. The V end lost 4 bases, the J end lost 0 bases, and 14 bases lay between the germline ends. CDR3: CASSPWFSSSYNEQFF. The DNA of the CDR3 is TGTGCCAGCAGCCCCTGGTTTTCTAGCTCCTACAATGAGCAGTTCTTC.

V usage is TRBV11-3 and J usage is TRBJ2-1, with 9 bases lining up with TRBD1. Germline CDR1 SGHNT, CDR2 YENEEA. The CDR3 extends over 14 amino acids. V shed 4 bases, J shed 8 bases, and the junction held 6 bases outside the gene matches. Written as DNA, the CDR3 is TGTGCCAGCAGCTGGCGGACAGGGGCGGATGAGCAGTTCTTC. Its protein is CASSWRTGADEQFF.

This chain joins TRBV18 and TRBJ1-5, with TRBD1 matching over 7 bases. V lost 6 bases, J lost 5 bases, and 10 bases stayed unmatched. Germline lookup yields CDR1 KGHSH and CDR2 LQKENI. CDR3 length equals 15 residues. The CDR3 nucleotides read TGTGCCAGCTCGTCCACCGGGACAGATTATCAGCCCCAGCATTTT. It encodes CASSSTGTDYQPQHF.

This chain uses TRBV7-2 with TRBJ2-3; 7 bases fit TRBD2. Germline CDR1 reads SGHTA; CDR2 reads FQGNSA. The CDR3 has 15 amino acids. With 5 bases clipped from V and 3 bases from J, the junction kept 8 bases outside the gene matches. Here the CDR3 DNA reads TGTGCCAGCAGCCAGGACCCGGGAGGTACAGATACGCAGTATTTT. Translated: CASSQDPGGTDTQYF.

The J gene is TRBJ2-5, the V gene TRBV3-1 (or the pseudogene TRBV3-2); perhaps TRBD2 as D (5 bases). The CDR3 has 13 amino acids. V lost 1 base and J lost 7, with 10 bases in between. Per germline, CDR1 LGHDT and CDR2 YNNKEL (reference sequence). CDR3 in amino acids: CASSQGNRGTQYF. The CDR3, as DNA: TGTGCCAGCAGCCAAGGCAACCGGGGGACCCAGTACTTC.

This sequence joins TRBV29-1 and TRBJ1-1; D gene uncertain. The CDR3 spans 13 residues. Trimming removed 4 bases from V and 0 bases from J, with 9 bases in between. CDR1 is SQVTM and CDR2 is ANQGSEA in the germline V gene. CDR3 bases: TGCAGCGTTGTACGGGGAATGAACACTGAAGCTTTCTTT. Its protein is CSVVRGMNTEAFF.

The chain is built from TRBV10-3 and TRBJ1-1; possible D gene TRBD1, 5 bases. Per germline, CDR1 ENHRY and CDR2 SYGVKD. The CDR3 has 14 amino acids. Trimming stripped 2 bases from V and 7 bases from J, with 14 bases between. The CDR3 loop is CAISEQSGVGEAFF. Here the CDR3 DNA reads TGTGCCATCAGTGAGCAGTCGGGGGTGGGTGAAGCTTTCTTT.

This chain's CDR3 is CATANRGTNTEAFF. DNA of the CDR3: TGTGCCACCGCGAACAGGGGCACGAACACTGAAGCTTTCTTT. V and J are TRBV10-3 and TRBJ1-1; 7 positions agree with TRBD1. Germline lookup yields CDR1 ENHRY and CDR2 SYGVKD. The CDR3 runs 14 residues. With 10 bases clipped from V and 1 base from J, the junction kept 9 bases outside the gene matches.

CDR3 nucleotide sequence: TGTGCCAGCCGGGTAGCGGGAGAGGGAAGAAAGACCCAGTACTTC. Protein sequence: CASRVAGEGRKTQYF. V usage is TRBV28 and J usage is TRBJ2-5, with 9 positions matching TRBD2. The CDR3 sequence is 15 residues long. Per germline, CDR1 MDHEN and CDR2 SYDVKM. The junction had 13 bases not matched to a gene; V was cut back by 8 bases and J by 6 bases.

This clone was picked up a small number of times. V and J are TRBV10-2 and TRBJ1-1, with D unresolved. Looked up from germline, CDR1 is WSHSY and CDR2 is SAAADI. The CDR3 length is 11 residues. Trimming took off 6 bases at V and 5 bases at J, with 7 bases between the two ends. This CDR3 reads CASRGGTEAFF. As DNA, the CDR3 is TGCGCCAGCAGGGGAGGAACTGAAGCTTTCTTT.

The chain joins TRBV7-9 to TRBJ1-5, with D possibly matching TRBD1 (5 bases). Germline CDR1 and CDR2: SEHNR and FQNEAQ (reference sequence). V shed 4 bases and J shed 6 bases, with 13 bases lying between them. The CDR3 length is 14 residues. The CDR3 DNA sequence: TGTGCCAGCAGCTCGACGCGGGGCCCTCAGCCCCAGCATTTT. It is translated as CASSSTRGPQPQHF.

The CDR3 coding sequence is TGTGCCAGCAGCTTACGGACTAGCGTTAGGGAGACCCAGTACTTC. This translates into CASSLRTSVRETQYF. The rearrangement joins TRBV5-4 to TRBJ2-5; 9 nucleotides agree with TRBD2. This CDR3 region has 15 residues. Per germline, CDR1 SGHNT and CDR2 YYREEE (reference sequence). Trimming took 2 bases from V and 5 from J; bases not matched to a gene: 7.

V usage is TRBV5-1 and J usage is TRBJ2-3; 9 bases are a match to TRBD1. From germline, CDR1 is SGHRS and CDR2 YFSETQ. This CDR3 spans 16 amino acids. V gave up 6 bases and J gave up 0 bases; unmatched junction bases: 8. The CDR3 DNA reads TGCGCCAGCATCCCGACCGGGACAGGGAGCACAGATACGCAGTATTTT. Amino acids: CASIPTGTGSTDTQYF.

As DNA, the CDR3 is TGTGCCAGCAAACTGACAGGGTCGAAGAACACTGAAGCTTTCTTT. It encodes CASKLTGSKNTEAFF. The chain recombines TRBV2 with TRBJ1-1, with TRBD1 matching over 7 bases. The germline CDR1 and CDR2 sequences are SNHLY and FYNNEI. The CDR3 totals 15 residues. V lost 7 bases and J lost 1; bases outside the gene matches: 9.